This section outlines one T cell receptor beta chain sequence together with its context. What it recognizes is unknown. The sample comes from a study of cytomegalovirus exposure and HLA in healthy donors. Study-wide background: A prior study identified 100 million to 130 million unique TCR beta sequences from 190 million or so T cells. Study-wide results and limits: There were 164 TCR beta chains listed as cytomegalovirus-associated. Later genetic work tied a missense DCLRE1C variant to beta-chain V and J trimming.

The PCR employed 60 Vbeta primers together with 13 Jbeta primers. Assay: immunoSEQ multiplex PCR; the TCRdb copy retains only in-frame clones and omits some. This sample has under 200,000 clones, with approximately 83% found just once. Germline V gene sequence: CDR1 SNHLY, CDR2 FYNNEI. The V and J ends lost 7 bases and 1 base, in that order; junction bases with no gene match: 3. The CDR3 extends over 13 amino acids. Specimen: PBMCs. The gene calls are TRBV2 and TRBJ2-7; 8 bases agree with TRBD1. This receptor was obtained from a man younger than 35 in good health and CMV-seropositive. CDR3 region: CASMGQDSYEQYF. The DNA for the CDR3 is TGTGCCAGCATGGGACAGGATTCCTACGAGCAGTACTTC.